This TCR beta chain was observed in a study of preoperative IRX-2 immunotherapy in early breast cancer. This clone was observed a few times. V was trimmed by 5 bases and J by 6 bases, leaving 16 bases between them. Germline CDR1 MNHGY, CDR2 SAAAGT. The CDR3 runs to 15 residues. The data were produced by immunoSEQ multiplex PCR, yet TCRdb's version contains in-frame clones alone and is incomplete. Counted here are 20,000 to 30,000 clones, roughly 80% occurring once; the ten biggest clones make up less than 2.5%. Treatment of the sample: preoperative locoregional IRX-2 cytokine immunotherapy. Samples came from a phase Ib trial of preoperative locoregional IRX-2 cytokine immunotherapy.

Specimen: lymph node tissue, collected before IRX-2 immunotherapy. The chain carries TRBV6-8 and TRBJ2-2; D possibly uses TRBD1 or TRBD2 (5 bases each). The origin of this receptor is a human donor with breast cancer. This CDR3 reads CASSEIAGTAGELFF. Written as DNA, the CDR3 is TGTGCCAGCAGTGAGATCGCAGGGACGGCCGGGGAGCTGTTTTTT.